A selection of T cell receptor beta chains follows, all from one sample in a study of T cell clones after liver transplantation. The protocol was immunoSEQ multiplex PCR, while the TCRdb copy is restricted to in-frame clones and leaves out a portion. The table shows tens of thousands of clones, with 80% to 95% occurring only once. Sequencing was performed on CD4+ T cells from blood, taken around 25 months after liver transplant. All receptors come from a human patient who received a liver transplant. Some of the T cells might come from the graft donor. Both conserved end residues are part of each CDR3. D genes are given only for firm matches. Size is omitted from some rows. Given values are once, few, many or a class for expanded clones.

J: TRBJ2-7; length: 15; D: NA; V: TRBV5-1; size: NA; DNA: TGCGCCAGCAGGAAAGACAGCTCGGGCGTCGACGAGCAGTACTTC; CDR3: CASRKDSSGVDEQYF
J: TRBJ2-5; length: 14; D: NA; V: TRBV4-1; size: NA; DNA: TGCGCCAGCAGCCGTAGCGAGGGTCAAGAGACCCAGTACTTC; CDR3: CASSRSEGQETQYF
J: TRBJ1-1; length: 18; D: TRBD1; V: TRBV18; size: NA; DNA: TGTGCCAGCTCACCACCGCGGGGGACAGGGAATGTGAACACTGAAGCTTTCTTT; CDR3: CASSPPRGTGNVNTEAFF
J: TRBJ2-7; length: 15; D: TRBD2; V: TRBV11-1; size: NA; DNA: TGTGCCAGCAGCTTTAGCGGGACGATATCCTACGAGCAGTACTTC; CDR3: CASSFSGTISYEQYF
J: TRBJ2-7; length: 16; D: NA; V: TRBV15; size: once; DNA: TGTGCCACCAGCAGAGATGGTGGCGGCACTCCCTACGAGCAGTACTTC; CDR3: CATSRDGGGTPYEQYF
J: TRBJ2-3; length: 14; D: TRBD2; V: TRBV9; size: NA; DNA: TGTGCCAGCAGCGAGCGGGATAGTTTAGATACGCAGTATTTT; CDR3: CASSERDSLDTQYF
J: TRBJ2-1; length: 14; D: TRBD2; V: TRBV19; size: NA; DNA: TGTGCCAGTATGAGGACTAGCGGGATAAATGAGCAGTTCTTC; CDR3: CASMRTSGINEQFF
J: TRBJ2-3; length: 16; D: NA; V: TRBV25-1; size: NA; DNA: TGTGCCAGCAGTGAACCCAGGTTGGGGTTTTCTGATACGCAGTATTTT; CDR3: CASSEPRLGFSDTQYF
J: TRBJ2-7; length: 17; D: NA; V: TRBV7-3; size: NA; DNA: TGTGCCAGCAGCTTAGGGCGGCCCGGGACACCCTCCTACGAGCAGTACTTC; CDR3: CASSLGRPGTPSYEQYF
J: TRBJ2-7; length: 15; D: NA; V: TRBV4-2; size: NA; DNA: TGTGCCAGCAGCCAAGATCGGGGGCTCGACTACGAGCAGTACTTC; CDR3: CASSQDRGLDYEQYF